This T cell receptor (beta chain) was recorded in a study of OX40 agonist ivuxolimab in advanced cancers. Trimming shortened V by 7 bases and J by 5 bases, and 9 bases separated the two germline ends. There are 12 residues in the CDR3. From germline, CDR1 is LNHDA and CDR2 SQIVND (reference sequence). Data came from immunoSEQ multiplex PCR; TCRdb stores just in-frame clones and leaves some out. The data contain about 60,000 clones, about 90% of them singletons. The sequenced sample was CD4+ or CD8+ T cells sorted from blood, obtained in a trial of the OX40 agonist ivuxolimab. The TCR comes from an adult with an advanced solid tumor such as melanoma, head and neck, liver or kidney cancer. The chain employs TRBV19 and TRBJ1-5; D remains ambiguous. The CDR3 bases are TGTGCCAGTAAAAAAGGTGATCAGCCCCAGCATTTT. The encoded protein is CASKKGDQPQHF.